The entry that follows covers one TCR beta chain sequence. This entry is derived from a study of shared clonotypes between healthy human individuals. CDR1 SGHTA and CDR2 FQGNSA come from the germline V gene. V dropped 4 bases and J dropped 4 bases, with 11 bases sitting between them. This CDR3 region has 13 residues. This table comes from immunoSEQ multiplex PCR, and its TCRdb copy is limited to in-frame clones, with some not included. The table shows approximately 1,000,000 clones, with around three quarters occurring only once. The sequenced sample consisted of memory CD4+ T cells from PBMCs. Indicated subset: CD45RA-negative fraction. The clonotype originates from a man aged 18 to 29 in good health. Some clones in this sample may be carry-over from other donors' samples. V gene TRBV7-2 combines with J gene TRBJ2-7; a possible D gene is TRBD2 (5 bases). The CDR3 sequence is CASSSKPGYEQYF. DNA for the CDR3: TGTGCCAGCAGCTCAAAACCGGGATACGAGCAGTACTTC.